This T cell receptor beta chain was sequenced in a study of human T cells and chemical hapten exposure. The CDR3 spans 12 amino acids, including both terminal residues. TCRdb passed the RACE reads through MiXCR, listing each CDR3 protein once. The data show tens of thousands of distinct CDR3 sequences, approximately 8.8% seen once. The time point here: pre-sensitization, week 0. Treatment reported: therapeutic diphenylcyclopropenone sensitization with weekly scalp DPC. Ahead of each patch test application, blood was drawn. Those who donated were patients with alopecia, 18 to 70 years of age, and suitable for DPC. This clonotype was seen many times. The limits of the CDR3 on the DNA are not certain, so only TCRdb's listed CDR3 is given.

The chain couples TRBV12-3 or TRBV12-4 to TRBJ2-5; the D segment call TRBD1 is taken from the table without a DNA check. The starting material was whole blood, obtained in connection with sensitization to the hapten diphenylcyclopropenone (DPC). This clonotype was obtained from a woman aged 40 to 55 with alopecia areata. Some clones in this sample may be carry-over from other donors' samples. CDR3 amino acids: CASSFGTGNRYF.